This record concerns one T cell receptor beta chain sequence. This clone occurred once. Its antigen is still unknown. No quality values exist for individual bases; no much larger clone is one base distant. From the cysteine up to the phenylalanine, the CDR3 has a length of 16 residues. Only the CDR3 DNA is retained, 48 bases long and in frame from the first base. Relative to germline, V is missing 6 bases and J is missing 5 bases, with 8 bases of the junction outside any gene match. In the germline V gene (reference sequence), CDR1 corresponds to SEHNR and CDR2 to FQNEAQ. This entry belongs to a study of shared clonotypes between healthy human individuals (dated by TCRdb to about 2020). The study in broad terms: Three men and a couple of women, aged 18 to 49 years, made up the cohort. Per donor, three plates each were used for CD4 naive and CD4 memory, two for CD8 naive, and one for CD8 memory. The study deeply sequenced blood TCR repertoires of about five healthy adults to estimate repertoire size and the extent of clonotype sharing between individuals. To increase sequencing depth and limit assay-specific biases, TCR repertoire library preparation and sequencing were carried out by different laboratories using diverse techniques. Leukapheresis yielded between about 0.8 and 8.9 billion PBMCs per donor. Points the paper makes about the study in general: Compared with non-shared clonotypes, clonotypes shared by all four sorted-subset donors had higher generation probabilities. The small number of donors limited the genetic and exposure-history diversity represented. Incomplete sequencing was indicated by rarefaction of sorted-subset datasets, despite the large sequencing depth. Naive subsets generally had larger estimated clonotype richness than memory subsets did. Sampling was limited to blood, and TCR repertoires in tissue likely differ from TCR repertoires in blood. Pairwise subsampling led to the expectation that sequencing depth would affect the degree of clonotype sharing among donors. When several donors were compared, the shared fraction of clonotypes was around 4.6% for naive CD4, 3.5% for naive CD8, 2% to 2.5% for memory CD4, and 0.3% to 0.5% for memory CD8.

Using the deep immunoSEQ assay, TCR CDR3 regions were amplified from genomic DNA by multiplex PCR. Genomic DNA extracted from each cell subset was distributed evenly over all wells of several immunoSEQ 96-well plates, and each plate served as one replicate. For sorted subsets, roughly 0.2 ug genomic DNA, equal to tens of thousands of T cell genomes, was loaded into each replicate PCR. Purified libraries were quantified with a Qubit 3.0 fluorometer, sized on a Bioanalyzer 2100, and re-quantified with the KAPA Library Quantification kit. Every immunoSEQ 96-well plate was sequenced on a separate single-read 150-cycle Illumina NextSeq 550 flow cell. The authors processed their data as follows. Because the immunoSEQ output held only junctional sequences and lacked quality scores, the filtering could not match the filtering applied to full-length reads. Sequences were annotated with PyIR, a Python wrapper for IgBLAST v1.9, using IMGT germline references to assign V/J genes and CDR3. Reads were removed for weak V/J assignments (E-value above 1e-6), missing CDR3, stop codons, out-of-frame junctions, or ambiguous translated residues. A V3J clonotype was defined by an identical inferred V gene, J gene, and CDR3 amino acid sequence. Percentage overlap between repertoires was computed as shared unique clonotypes divided by the size of the smaller repertoire. Repertoire richness was assessed with RTK rarefaction, the Chao1 estimator, and Recon v2.1 estimates of unobserved clonotypes. OLGA was used to compute generation probabilities for all TCRbeta clonotypes that the gDNA method yielded from a handful of donors. What TCRdb holds here is the immuneACCESS table cut down to in-frame rearrangements. Part of the clones is not present; checked against another copy, under half of the missing clones reflect an unresolved V gene, and the others are unexplained. V and J calls and clone size are copied from that table; D and trimming were computed from the DNA. The sample yields some 2,400,000 clones; more than 90% were counted once. Of the sample, roughly 0.13% falls within the top ten clones.

Healthy HIV-negative adults with no recently reported acute infections or vaccinations were included as donors. All donors were Caucasian adults living in Nashville, Tennessee, USA. Magnetic negative selection was used to enrich CD4+ T cells, after which naive cells were positively selected on CD45RA and the negative fraction became the memory subset. Blood was obtained by leukapheresis, after which PBMCs were separated by Ficoll-Histopaque density gradient centrifugation and cryopreserved in liquid nitrogen vapor phase. Purity and quantity of every magnetically sorted T cell population were checked by analytical flow cytometry. From each sorted fraction, genomic DNA was isolated and quantified by UV absorbance on a Nanodrop 2000c.

This TCR was recovered from a man younger than 30 in good health. This chain joins TRBV7-9 to TRBJ2-2; 11 of the junction bases match TRBD1. The sequenced material came from naive CD4+ T cells sorted from blood. The cell subset or site label of this sample denotes: CD45RA+ positively selected. The CDR3 has the sequence CASSISGTGGTGELFF. The DNA sequence reads TGTGCCAGCAGTATCTCGGGGACAGGGGGGACCGGGGAGCTGTTTTTT.